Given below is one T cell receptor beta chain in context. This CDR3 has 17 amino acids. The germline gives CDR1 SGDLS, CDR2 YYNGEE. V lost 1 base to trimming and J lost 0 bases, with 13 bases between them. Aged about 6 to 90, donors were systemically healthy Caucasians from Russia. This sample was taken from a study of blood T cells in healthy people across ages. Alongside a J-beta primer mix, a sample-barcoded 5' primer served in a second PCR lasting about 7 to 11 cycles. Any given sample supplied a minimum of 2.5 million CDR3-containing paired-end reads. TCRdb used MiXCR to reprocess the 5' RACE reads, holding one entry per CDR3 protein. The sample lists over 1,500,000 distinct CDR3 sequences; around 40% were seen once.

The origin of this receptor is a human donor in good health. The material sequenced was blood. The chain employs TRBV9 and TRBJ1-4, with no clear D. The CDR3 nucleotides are TGTGCCAGCAGCGTAATGGGCAGGAACCCAACTAATGAAAAACTGTTTTTT. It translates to CASSVMGRNPTNEKLFF.